This entry describes one T cell receptor beta chain. Original processing methods: The assay estimated nucleated cells by amplifying reference gene primers. Using immunoSEQ multiplex PCR, the repertoire was profiled, and TCRdb retains in-frame clones only, with some absent. V and J calls and clone size are as listed in that table; D and trimming were resolved from the DNA. This table holds hundreds of thousands of clones, 65% to 85% found once. V shed 5 bases, J shed 7 bases, and the junction held 11 bases outside the gene matches. Looked up from germline, CDR1 is SGHRS and CDR2 is YFSETQ. The length of the CDR3 is 15 residues. The sample comes from a study of blood T cell repertoires in COVID-19. The wider study: The analysed material was cDNA or gDNA that came from T cells, B-cell-depleted T cells, or PBMCs.

Enrolled during active infection, Seattle patients were then followed longitudinally. Sequences were obtained from peripheral blood. This TCR came from a woman aged 25 to 39 with COVID-19, enrolled during active disease. V usage is TRBV5-1 and J usage is TRBJ2-2; 7 bases are a match to TRBD1. CDR3 amino acids: CASRREGAGGGELFF. CDR3 nucleotide sequence: TGCGCCAGCAGGCGTGAGGGGGCAGGAGGCGGGGAGCTGTTTTTT.